The T cell receptor beta chain described here comes from a study of T cell responses to AZD1222 COVID-19 vaccine. The study, taken as a whole, reports: Mostly white British, mostly female donors; authors suggested clonal diversity may be underestimated. Sampled repertoires all dated from after the peak T cell response. Increased Spike-specific TCR breadth and depth were observed after two AZD1222 doses.

This CDR3 contains 13 residues. In germline, CDR1 is LGHNA, CDR2 YSLEER. V lost 0 bases and J lost 8, with 8 bases in between. This clone showed up just a few times. The antigen remains undetermined. Libraries were prepared by immunoSEQ multiplex PCR; TCRdb keeps only in-frame clonotypes and omits some of them. The table shows approximately 81,000 clones, with about four fifths occurring only once. The clonotype comes from an adult who received the AZD1222 COVID-19 vaccine. The sample in question was peripheral blood, obtained 28 days after the second AZD1222 dose. V is TRBV4-3 and J is TRBJ2-4, with D perhaps matching TRBD1 or TRBD2 (5 bases each). DNA for the CDR3: TGCGCCAGCAGCCAAGATCGAGGGGACATTCAGTACTTC. Protein: CASSQDRGDIQYF.